One and the same sample provided the 8 T cell receptor beta chains below, sequenced in a study of blood T cells in healthy people across ages. Primers used in a second PCR of about 6 to 11 cycles were a sample-barcoded 5' primer and a J-beta primer mix. MiXCR, applied by TCRdb to the 5' RACE reads, yields one record per CDR3 protein. The data show 1.5 million to 2 million distinct CDR3 sequences, with about 50% seen just once and about 2.1% held by the top ten. Sequencing was carried out using blood. Receptors originate from a woman between 35 and 50 years old in good health.

This clonotype was recorded a few times. The chain links TRBV29-1 to TRBJ2-3; D may be TRBD2 (6 bases). Trimming cost V 0 bases and J 1 base, with 17 bases left between them. CDR1 SQVTM and CDR2 ANQGSEA come from the germline V gene. The CDR3 loop spans 17 amino acids. In DNA, the CDR3 is TGCAGCGTTGAAGATGGGGCGGGGATTCGTGGCACAGATACGCAGTATTTT. As protein: CSVEDGAGIRGTDTQYF.

This clonotype was counted once. The chain employs TRBV28 and TRBJ2-1; 11 bases align to TRBD2. The CDR3 has 14 amino acids. V trimming: 5 bases; J trimming: 10 bases; junction bases outside the gene matches: 7. The germline gives CDR1 MDHEN, CDR2 SYDVKM. This chain's CDR3 is CASSRIAGGREQFF. Here the CDR3 DNA reads TGTGCCAGCAGTAGGATAGCGGGGGGGCGAGAGCAGTTCTTC.

V gene TRBV12-3 or TRBV12-4 combines with J gene TRBJ1-1; TRBD1 is a possible D gene (5 bases). The CDR3 sequence is 14 residues long. Trimming stripped 6 bases from V and 0 bases from J, with 11 bases between. The CDR3: CASRGGAMNTEAFF. Here the CDR3 DNA reads TGTGCCAGCAGAGGAGGGGCCATGAACACTGAAGCTTTCTTT.

V usage is TRBV6-6 and J usage is TRBJ2-1; D is tentatively TRBD1 or TRBD2 (5 bases each). The end of the DNA fits TRBJ2-7 better, so the J call may be wrong. From germline, CDR1 is MNHNY and CDR2 SVGAGI (reference sequence). This CDR3 contains 15 residues. For the CDR3, the DNA is TGTGCCAGCCATACGGGGCAAATCCCCTACAATGAGCAGTACTTC. Its protein is CASHTGQIPYNEQYF.

This rearrangement joins TRBV5-1 to TRBJ2-4; TRBD2 matches 8 bases. Matching the DNA end better, TRBJ2-5 makes the J call doubtful. CDR3 length equals 14 residues. Germline-derived CDR1 and CDR2 are SGHRS and YFSETQ. The CDR3 loop is CASGQRGKQETQYF. Here the CDR3 DNA reads TGCGCCAGCGGTCAGCGGGGGAAACAAGAGACCCAGTACTTC.

The chain recombines TRBV6-2 or TRBV6-3 with TRBJ2-5; tentative D call: TRBD2 (5 bases). The germline V gene encodes CDR1 MNHEY and CDR2 SVGEGT. The ends were cut back, 2 bases at V and 6 bases at J, with 22 bases in the middle. The CDR3 has 17 residues. This CDR3 reads CASSYEGAGTAGKTQYF. As DNA, the CDR3 is TGTGCCAGCAGTTACGAGGGAGCCGGAACAGCAGGAAAGACCCAGTACTTC.

The chain employs TRBV20-1 and TRBJ2-3, with D perhaps given as TRBD1 or TRBD2 (5 bases each). The ends were cut back, 6 bases at V and 3 bases at J, with 16 bases in the middle. The CDR3 runs 14 residues. Per the germline V gene, CDR1 is DFQATT and CDR2 is SNEGSKA (reference sequence). Here the CDR3 DNA reads TGCAGTGCCCGGGACCCCATCGGGACAGATACGCAGTATTTT. Translation gives CSARDPIGTDTQYF.

The chain combines TRBV7-2 with TRBJ2-3; 10 bases match TRBD2. There are 17 residues in the CDR3. Germline-derived CDR1 and CDR2 are SGHTA and FQGNSA. Germline trimming cut 2 bases from V and 0 bases from J; bases unmatched to any gene: 5. CDR3 nucleotide sequence: TGTGCCAGCAGCTTATATAGCGGGGGGACTAGCACAGATACGCAGTATTTT. This gives the protein CASSLYSGGTSTDTQYF.